Below, 12 T cell receptor beta chains from the same sample are listed, as sequenced in a study of somatic mutations in cytotoxic T cells in rheumatoid arthritis. Clones were read by immunoSEQ multiplex PCR, and TCRdb kept only the in-frame ones, dropping some. This sample yields approximately 13,000 clones, of which roughly 70% are seen a single time; approximately 27% belongs to the top ten. Sequenced sample: CD8+ T cells sorted from blood. The receptors were gathered from an adult with rheumatoid arthritis.

This clone appeared a single time. CDR3 amino acids: CASSWGQPNSPLHF. CDR3 nucleotides: TGTGCCAGCAGCTGGGGACAACCGAATTCACCCCTCCACTTT. The genes are TRBV28 and TRBJ1-6, with D perhaps TRBD1 (6 bases). V was clipped by 6 bases and J by 7 bases, with 13 bases between them. CDR1 is MDHEN, CDR2 SYDVKM, per germline. This CDR3 has 14 amino acids.

The V call is TRBV4-1, the J call TRBJ2-7; possibly TRBD1 for D (6 bases). CDR1 and CDR2 from the germline V gene are MGHRA and YSYEKL. CDR3 size: 13 residues. Trimming shortened V by 3 bases and J by 4 bases, and 10 bases separated the two germline ends. In DNA, the CDR3 is TGCGCCAGCAGCCACGACAGGACTTACGAGCAGTACTTC. Translating it yields CASSHDRTYEQYF.

The genes are TRBV4-1 and TRBJ2-7; D could derive from TRBD1 or TRBD2 (5 bases each). V shed 1 base and J shed 6 bases, with 10 bases lying between them. This CDR3 is built from 13 residues. CDR1 is MGHRA, CDR2 YSYEKL, per germline. CDR3 bases: TGCGCCAGCAGCCAAGGACGGGGCCGCGAGCAGTACTTC. Translation gives CASSQGRGREQYF.

The rearrangement uses TRBV27 and TRBJ2-3; D is perhaps TRBD1 (7 bases). The V end was cut by 4 bases, the J end by 0 bases, with 17 bases between. Germline values: CDR1 MNHEY, CDR2 SMNVEV (reference sequence). The CDR3 contains 17 residues. This CDR3 reads CASSSAGQRRSTDTQYF. The DNA for the CDR3 is TGTGCCAGCAGTTCCGCGGGACAGCGTCGAAGCACAGATACGCAGTATTTT.

This chain joins TRBV29-1 and TRBJ2-1; possibly TRBD2 for D (5 bases). The V end lost 8 bases, the J end lost 6 bases, and 11 bases lay between the germline ends. From germline, CDR1 is SQVTM and CDR2 ANQGSEA. The CDR3 contains 11 residues. The CDR3 DNA reads TGCAGCCCCCTGGACTCCAATGAGCAGTTCTTC. Amino acids: CSPLDSNEQFF.

This chain joins TRBV2 and TRBJ2-7, with D hard to call. Per the germline V gene, CDR1 is SNHLY and CDR2 is FYNNEI. Trimming shortened V by 5 bases and J by 2 bases, and 13 bases separated the two germline ends. The CDR3 has 14 residues. CDR3 loop: CASSQGRIAYEQYF. The CDR3 region has the DNA TGTGCCAGCAGTCAAGGACGGATAGCCTACGAGCAGTACTTC.

This sequence joins TRBV4-1 and TRBJ2-2; 9 bases agree with TRBD2. CDR1 is MGHRA and CDR2 is YSYEKL in the germline V gene. The V segment lost 0 bases and the J segment 6 bases; nucleotides outside the gene matches: 2. The CDR3 length is 15 residues. In nucleotides, the CDR3 is TGCGCCAGCAGCCAAGAGGGACTAGCCCCCGGGGAGCTGTTTTTT. This gives the protein CASSQEGLAPGELFF.

This clone was seen a single time. The chain combines TRBV21-1 with TRBJ2-7; TRBD2, as called in the table, went unchecked against the DNA. TRBV21-1 represents a pseudogene. The CDR3 consists of 15 residues. DNA for the CDR3: TGTGCCAGCAGCACGTGGAGGGCCCTCTCCTACGAGCAGTACTTC. Its protein product is CASSTWRALSYEQYF.

V usage is TRBV6-5 and J usage is TRBJ1-2; no reliable D call. With 6 bases removed from V and 8 bases from J, the gap between germline ends came to 16 bases. The CDR3 sequence is 13 residues long. Germline V gives CDR1 MNHEY, CDR2 SVGAGI. CDR3 coding DNA: TGTGCCAGCAGCCCACTCTTGAAAAGCGGCTACACCTTC. It yields the protein CASSPLLKSGYTF.

This chain joins TRBV19 and TRBJ2-2; D assignment may be TRBD1 or TRBD2 (5 bases each). Germline assignment: CDR1 LNHDA and CDR2 SQIVND (reference sequence). The CDR3 runs to 13 residues. Between the trimmed V and J ends, which lost 10 bases and 0 bases, there was a span of 9 bases. CDR3 sequence: CATGTANTGELFF. The CDR3 bases are TGTGCCACCGGGACGGCGAACACCGGGGAGCTGTTTTTT.

This clone is termed medium-sized. The V and J genes are TRBV7-6 and TRBJ1-1, with D unresolved. V gave up 7 bases and J gave up 1 base, with 13 bases separating them. The germline gives CDR1 SGHVS, CDR2 FNYEAQ. The CDR3 totals 14 residues. The CDR3 reads CASTSEETNTEAFF. CDR3 sequence (DNA): TGTGCCAGCACCTCGGAGGAGACGAACACTGAAGCTTTCTTT.

V usage is TRBV19 and J usage is TRBJ1-2; D gene unclear. V lost 7 bases to trimming and J lost 1 base, with 7 bases between them. The CDR3 has 12 amino acids. Looked up from germline, CDR1 is LNHDA and CDR2 is SQIVND (reference sequence). The CDR3 region has the DNA TGTGCCAGTAAGGGAGGTAACTATGGCTACACCTTC. Amino acid sequence: CASKGGNYGYTF.